This entry is about one TCR beta chain. The repertoire was sequenced with immunoSEQ multiplex PCR; TCRdb's copy has only in-frame clones and lacks some. Among 65,000 to 85,000 clones listed, nearly 98% were seen once. The data were obtained in a study of technical replicates of blood from several donors. Germline loops: CDR1 SGHKS, CDR2 YYEKEE (reference sequence). Unmatched junction bases numbered 3, after V lost 2 bases and J lost 5 bases. The CDR3 extends over 15 amino acids. Sequenced: T cells isolated from PBMCs. The receptor was derived from a human donor in good health. The chain is built from TRBV5-5 and TRBJ2-5; 13 bases map to TRBD2. CDR3 DNA: TGTGCCAGCAGCTTCGGACTAGCGGGAGTTGAGACCCAGTACTTC. The encoded protein is CASSFGLAGVETQYF.